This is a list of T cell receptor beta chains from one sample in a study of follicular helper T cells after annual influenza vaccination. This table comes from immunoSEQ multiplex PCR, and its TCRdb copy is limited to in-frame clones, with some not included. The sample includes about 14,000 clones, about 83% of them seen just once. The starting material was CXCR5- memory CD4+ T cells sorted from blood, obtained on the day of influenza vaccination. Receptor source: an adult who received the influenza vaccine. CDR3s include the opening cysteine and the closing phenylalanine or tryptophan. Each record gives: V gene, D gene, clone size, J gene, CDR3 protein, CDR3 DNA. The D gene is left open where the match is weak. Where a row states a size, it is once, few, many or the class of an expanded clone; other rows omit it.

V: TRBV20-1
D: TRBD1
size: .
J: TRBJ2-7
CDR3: CRTDRVGEQYF
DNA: TGCAGGACGGACAGGGTAGGCGAGCAGTACTTC

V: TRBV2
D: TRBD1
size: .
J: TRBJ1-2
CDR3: CARRPGQGNYGYTF
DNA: TGTGCCAGGAGACCGGGACAGGGGAACTATGGCTACACCTTC

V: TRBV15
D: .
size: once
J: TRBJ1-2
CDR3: CATSRPLPGRPGYTF
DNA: TGTGCCACCAGCAGGCCCCTCCCAGGGCGTCCTGGCTACACCTTC

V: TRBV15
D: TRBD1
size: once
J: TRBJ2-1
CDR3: CATSSLRTGGLAFEQFF
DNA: TGTGCCACCAGCAGTCTCCGGACAGGGGGCCTGGCTTTTGAGCAGTTCTTC

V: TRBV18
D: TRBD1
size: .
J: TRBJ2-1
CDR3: CASSPGTGANEQFF
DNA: TGTGCCAGCTCACCAGGGACAGGGGCCAATGAGCAGTTCTTC

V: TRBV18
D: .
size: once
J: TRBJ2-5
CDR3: CASSPPEETQYF
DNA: TGTGCCAGCTCACCACCCGAAGAGACCCAGTACTTC

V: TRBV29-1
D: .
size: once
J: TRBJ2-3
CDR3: CSAAGPIGTDTQYF
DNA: TGCAGCGCCGCCGGACCCATTGGCACAGATACGCAGTATTTT

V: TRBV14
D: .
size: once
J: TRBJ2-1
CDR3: CASSQGIQVGYNEQFF
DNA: TGTGCCAGCAGCCAAGGGATTCAAGTTGGGTACAATGAGCAGTTCTTC

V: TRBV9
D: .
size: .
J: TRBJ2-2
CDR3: CASSVTSAGELFF
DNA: TGTGCCAGCAGCGTAACCTCGGCCGGGGAGCTGTTTTTT

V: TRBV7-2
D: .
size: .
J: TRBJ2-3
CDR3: CASSLAQGTDTQYF
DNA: TGTGCCAGCAGCTTGGCCCAAGGCACAGATACGCAGTATTTT

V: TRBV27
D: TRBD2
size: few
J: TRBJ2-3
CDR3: CASSWRLAADTQYF
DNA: TGTGCCAGCAGTTGGAGACTAGCCGCAGATACGCAGTATTTT

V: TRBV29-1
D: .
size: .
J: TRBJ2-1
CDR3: CSVEDRGRGGSSYNEQFF
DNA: TGCAGCGTTGAAGATAGGGGGAGAGGGGGGAGCTCCTACAATGAGCAGTTCTTC

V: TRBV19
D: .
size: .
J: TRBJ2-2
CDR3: CASSIGQAANTGELFF
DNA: TGTGCCAGTAGTATTGGGCAGGCCGCGAACACCGGGGAGCTGTTTTTT

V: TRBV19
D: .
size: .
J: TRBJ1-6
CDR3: CASSSSSGRESPLHF
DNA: TGTGCCAGTAGTTCATCATCCGGGAGGGAATCACCCCTCCACTTT

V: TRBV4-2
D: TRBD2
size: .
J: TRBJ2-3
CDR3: CASSQFSSGGAGDTQYF
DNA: TGTGCCAGCAGCCAATTTTCTAGCGGGGGGGCCGGGGATACGCAGTATTTT

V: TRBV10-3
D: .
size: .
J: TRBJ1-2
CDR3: CATHALGSRGYTF
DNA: TGTGCCACCCACGCGTTGGGGTCGAGAGGCTACACCTTC

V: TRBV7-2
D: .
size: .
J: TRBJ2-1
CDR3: CASSPTPAVSSYNEQFF
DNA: TGTGCCAGCAGCCCTACCCCGGCTGTTAGCTCCTACAATGAGCAGTTCTTC